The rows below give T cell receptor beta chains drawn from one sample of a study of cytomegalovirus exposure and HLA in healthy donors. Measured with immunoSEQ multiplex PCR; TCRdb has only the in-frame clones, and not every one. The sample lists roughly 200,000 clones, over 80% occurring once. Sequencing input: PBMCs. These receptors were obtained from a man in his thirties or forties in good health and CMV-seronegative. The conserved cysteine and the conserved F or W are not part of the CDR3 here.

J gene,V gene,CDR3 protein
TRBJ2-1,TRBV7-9,ASSLVRGGPYNEQF
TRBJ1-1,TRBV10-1,ASSGVQGVTEAF
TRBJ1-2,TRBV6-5,ASSYPTGNGYT
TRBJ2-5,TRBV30,AWSMADQETQY
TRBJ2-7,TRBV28,ASMAFSGTYEQY
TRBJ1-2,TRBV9,ASSEGGLPLNYGYT
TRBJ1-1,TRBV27,ASSPNTGNSEAF
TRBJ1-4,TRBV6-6,ASSKIREVRLEKLF
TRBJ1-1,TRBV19,ASSKRQNTEAF
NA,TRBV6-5,ASRYMLAGESYEQY
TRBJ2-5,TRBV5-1,ASSWDNEKETQY
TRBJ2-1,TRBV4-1,ASSQVGLAGGPNVHEQF
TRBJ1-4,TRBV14,ASSQVGGGWNEKLF
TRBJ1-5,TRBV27,ASSLGGGLNQPQH
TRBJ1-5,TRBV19,ASTRTGERNQPQH
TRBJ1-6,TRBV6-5,ASSYSGSSYNSPLH
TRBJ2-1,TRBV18,ASSPMAIEQF
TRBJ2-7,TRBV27,ASSLSTGESSYEQY
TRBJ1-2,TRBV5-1,ASSLGQLYGYT
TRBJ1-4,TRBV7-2,ASTPQGPNEKLF
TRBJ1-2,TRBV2,ASSERQGYYGYT
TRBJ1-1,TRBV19,ASSGLTEAF
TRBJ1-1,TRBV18,ASSPSERRMNTEAF
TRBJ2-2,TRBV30,AWGLGNTGELF
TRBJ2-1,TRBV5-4,ASSVTSGRHEQF
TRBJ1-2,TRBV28,ASSRQGGDGYT
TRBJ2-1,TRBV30,AWSTGTSGISSYNEQF
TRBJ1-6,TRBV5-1,ASSMTGSGSYNSPLH
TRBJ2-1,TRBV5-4,ASSRPQGAHEQF
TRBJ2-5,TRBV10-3,AIGTIKETQY
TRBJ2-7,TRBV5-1,ASSPGTSGRGYEQY
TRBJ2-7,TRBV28,ASSPRLTDEQY
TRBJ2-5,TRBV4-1,ASSQEYRGETQY
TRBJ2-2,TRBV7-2,ASSRMREAFSTGELF
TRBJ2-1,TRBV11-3,ASSQGGSYNEQF
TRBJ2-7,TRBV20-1,SANGVEQY
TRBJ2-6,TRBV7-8,ASSLAHSGANVLT
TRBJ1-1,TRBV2,ASSDPTTQNTEAF
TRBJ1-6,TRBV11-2,ASSSRGSSYNSPLH
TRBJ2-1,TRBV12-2,ASRLIRDREYNEQF